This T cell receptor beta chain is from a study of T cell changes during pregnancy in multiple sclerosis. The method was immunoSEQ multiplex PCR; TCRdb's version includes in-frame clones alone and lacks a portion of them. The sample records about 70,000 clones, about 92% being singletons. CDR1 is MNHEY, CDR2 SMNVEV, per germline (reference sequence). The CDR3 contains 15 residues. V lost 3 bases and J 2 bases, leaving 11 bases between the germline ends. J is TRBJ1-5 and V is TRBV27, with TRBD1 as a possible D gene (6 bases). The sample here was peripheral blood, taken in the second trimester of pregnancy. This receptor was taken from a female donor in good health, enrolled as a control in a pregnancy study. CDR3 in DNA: TGTGCCAGCAGTTTCGGGCGGACAGGCAATCAGCCCCAGCATTTT. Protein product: CASSFGRTGNQPQHF.